Presented here are 24 T cell receptor beta chains from one specimen sequenced in a study of control samples from healthy donors and cancer patients. Here immunoSEQ multiplex PCR was the method, and the copy in TCRdb shows in-frame clones only, minus some. This table holds 120,000 or so clones, 70% to 90% found once. Material: PBMCs. These receptors originate from a woman aged 55-70 years with lung cancer.

The CDR3: CATSRDSETQYF. CDR3 sequence (DNA): TGTGCCACCAGCAGAGATTCAGAGACCCAGTACTTC. The V call is TRBV15, the J call TRBJ2-5; D gene uncertain. The ends were cut back, 0 bases at V and 4 bases at J, with 3 bases in the middle. Germline V gene lookup returns CDR1 LNHNV and CDR2 YYDKDF (reference sequence). The CDR3 loop spans 12 amino acids. Complete variable domain (other parts from reference TRBV15 and TRBJ2-5): DAMVIQNPRYQVTQFGKPVTLSCSQTLNHNVMYWYQQKSSQAPKLLFHYYDKDFNNEADTPDNFQSRRPNTSFCFLDIRSPGLGDTAMYLCATSRDSETQYFGPGTRLLVL.

The rearrangement joins TRBV6-5 to TRBJ2-7; D tentatively fits TRBD1 or TRBD2 (5 bases each). The germline gives CDR1 MNHEY, CDR2 SVGAGI. This CDR3 region has 15 residues. The V end was cut by 2 bases, the J end by 2 bases, with 13 bases between. The DNA for the CDR3 is TGTGCCAGCAGTTACAGGGACGACCAAACCTACGAGCAGTACTTC. Its protein product is CASSYRDDQTYEQYF.

The gene calls are TRBV19 and TRBJ1-6; D is unresolved. Germline V lookup: CDR1 LNHDA, CDR2 SQIVND (reference sequence). There are 15 residues in the CDR3. The V end lost 2 bases, the J end lost 7 bases, and 12 bases lay between the germline ends. CDR3 sequence (DNA): TGTGCCAGTAGTATACAATTAGAGTTAAATTCACCCCTCCACTTT. Translating it yields CASSIQLELNSPLHF.

V is TRBV13 and J is TRBJ1-2, with 8 bases fitting TRBD1. Germline CDR1 PRHDT, CDR2 FYEKMQ (reference sequence). V trimming: 6 bases; J trimming: 4 bases; junction bases outside the gene matches: 13. The CDR3 sequence is 16 residues long. Here the CDR3 reads CASRHNFGQGRYGYTF. In DNA, the CDR3 is TGTGCCAGCAGACATAACTTCGGACAGGGACGCTATGGCTACACCTTC.

The V and J genes are TRBV19 and TRBJ2-1; 9 nucleotides line up with TRBD1. From germline, CDR1 is LNHDA and CDR2 SQIVND (reference sequence). V shed 6 bases, J shed 4 bases, and the junction held 7 bases outside the gene matches. The length of the CDR3 is 15 residues. The CDR3 bases are TGTGCCAGTAGCCGACCGGGACAGGGATACAATGAGCAGTTCTTC. Translated, it gives CASSRPGQGYNEQFF.

As DNA, the CDR3 is TGTGCCACGCTACGTGAAGGGGACGTCTACAATGAGCAGTTCTTC. Translated, it gives CATLREGDVYNEQFF. This chain connects TRBV10-3 to TRBJ2-1; D may be TRBD1 or TRBD2 (5 bases each). Trimming took 10 bases from V and 3 from J, leaving 19 bases between them. The germline gives CDR1 ENHRY, CDR2 SYGVKD. The CDR3 sequence is 15 residues long.

The chain joins TRBV6-1 to TRBJ1-2; the D gene is possibly TRBD1 (5 bases). Germline V gives CDR1 MNHNS, CDR2 SASEGT. The CDR3 runs 14 residues. The V end was cut by 2 bases, the J end by 8 bases, with 15 bases between. The CDR3 DNA reads TGTGCCAGCAGTGAACTCGCAGGGAGCGACGGCTACACCTTC. Its protein is CASSELAGSDGYTF.

Only one count was recorded for this clone. The chain has TRBV18 and TRBJ1-1; possibly TRBD1 for D (5 bases). V lost 5 bases to trimming and J lost 1 base, with 8 bases between them. Germline CDR1 and CDR2: KGHSH and LQKENI. CDR3 length: 13 residues. The CDR3 reads CASSSGRNTEAFF. The CDR3 bases are TGTGCCAGCTCATCGGGACGGAACACTGAAGCTTTCTTT.

This chain uses TRBV18 with TRBJ2-3; TRBD2 aligns across 10 bases. The CDR3 is made up of 17 amino acids. Germline V gene data show CDR1 as KGHSH and CDR2 as LQKENI. V trimming: 1 base; J trimming: 4 bases; junction bases outside the gene matches: 8. The CDR3 loop reads CASSPRDTSGNADTQYF. CDR3 sequence (DNA): TGTGCCAGCTCACCACGGGATACTAGCGGGAATGCAGATACGCAGTATTTT.

This sequence joins TRBV5-4 and TRBJ1-1; possible D gene TRBD1, 6 bases. The CDR3 sequence is 16 residues long. Germline CDR1 reads SGHNT; CDR2 reads YYREEE (reference sequence). Between the trimmed V and J ends, which lost 4 bases and 0 bases, there was a span of 16 bases. CDR3 bases: TGTGCCAGCAGCAAGATTGGGGGGGGCATGAACACTGAAGCTTTCTTT. Protein sequence: CASSKIGGGMNTEAFF.

The chain employs TRBV11-2 and TRBJ1-2; no firm D call. The CDR3 is made up of 12 amino acids. The germline V gene has CDR1 SGHAT and CDR2 FQNNGV. V dropped 3 bases and J dropped 8 bases, with 10 bases sitting between them. The CDR3 region is CASSFAAGGYTF. CDR3 bases: TGTGCCAGCAGCTTTGCGGCGGGAGGCTACACCTTC.

The chain has TRBV5-5 and TRBJ2-7; no definite D call. From germline, CDR1 is SGHKS and CDR2 YYEKEE (reference sequence). The CDR3 loop spans 13 amino acids. Trimming left V 10 bases short and J 6 bases short, with 20 bases between. CDR3 bases: TGTGCCGGAACCCTGGACGGTTCGGGCGAGCAGTACTTC. Its protein product is CAGTLDGSGEQYF. Full variable domain (rest looked up from reference TRBV5-5 and TRBJ2-7): DAGVTQSPTHLIKTRGQQVTLRCSPISGHKSVSWYQQVLGQGPQFIFQYYEKEERGRGNFPDRFSARQFPNYSSELNVNALLLGDSALYLCAGTLDGSGEQYFGPGTRLTVT.

The chain links TRBV6-5 to TRBJ1-4, with TRBD1 identical over 10 bases. V shed 10 bases, J shed 4 bases, and the junction held 9 bases outside the gene matches. The CDR3 spans 15 residues. The germline gives CDR1 MNHEY, CDR2 SVGAGI. The DNA of the CDR3 is TGTGCCACTCAGGACAGGGGGGGATTTAATGAAAAACTGTTTTTT. Its translation is CATQDRGGFNEKLFF.

The rearrangement links TRBV11-2 to TRBJ1-3; D is uncertain. The CDR3 has 15 amino acids. Trimming shortened V by 5 bases and J by 0 bases, and 11 bases separated the two germline ends. Germline lookup yields CDR1 SGHAT and CDR2 FQNNGV. The CDR3 is CASSPRADSGNTIYF. CDR3 sequence (DNA): TGTGCCAGCAGCCCCCGGGCTGACTCTGGAAACACCATATATTTT.

The chain has TRBV4-2 and TRBJ2-1; maybe TRBD2 (6 bases). The CDR3 runs to 15 residues. Germline CDR1 and CDR2: LGHNA and YNFKEQ. V dropped 1 base and J dropped 7 bases, with 14 bases sitting between them. The CDR3 loop reads CASSQGDGSSNEQFF. CDR3 nucleotide sequence: TGTGCCAGCAGCCAAGGGGACGGGAGTAGTAATGAGCAGTTCTTC.

This chain links TRBV12-3 or TRBV12-4 with TRBJ1-6, with D perhaps matching TRBD1 (6 bases). Trimming removed 2 bases from V and 16 bases from J, with 12 bases in between. CDR3 length: 12 residues. CDR3 nucleotide sequence: TGTGCCAGCAGTTTAATAGGGGGGGCTCTCCACTTT. Its translation: CASSLIGGALHF.

V and J are TRBV6-5 and TRBJ1-4; 7 nucleotides align to TRBD1. V was clipped by 6 bases and J by 1 base; unmatched bases: 5. There are 15 residues in the CDR3. Germline loops: CDR1 MNHEY, CDR2 SVGAGI. CDR3 sequence: CASRQGLGTNEKLFF. The CDR3 DNA is TGTGCCAGCAGACAGGGGTTAGGAACTAATGAAAAACTGTTTTTT.

The chain combines TRBV7-2 with TRBJ2-1; 7 nucleotides match TRBD1. This CDR3 is built from 15 residues. Germline values: CDR1 SGHTA, CDR2 FQGNSA. V was pared by 3 bases and J by 5 bases, with 7 bases of the junction left unmatched. Here the CDR3 reads CASSFSQGVHNEQFF. In nucleotides, the CDR3 is TGTGCCAGCAGCTTCTCCCAGGGGGTGCACAATGAGCAGTTCTTC.

The chain joins TRBV29-1 to TRBJ2-7; D is possibly TRBD2 (6 bases). V shed 0 bases and J shed 1 base, with 13 bases lying between them. The CDR3 spans 15 residues. The germline CDR1 and CDR2 sequences are SQVTM and ANQGSEA. CDR3 sequence: CSVEDPTGASYEQYF. Here the CDR3 DNA reads TGCAGCGTTGAAGATCCCACGGGAGCTTCCTACGAGCAGTACTTC.

The chain employs TRBV9 and TRBJ1-2; perhaps TRBD1 as D (6 bases). Trimming removed 1 base from V and 8 bases from J, with 12 bases in between. The germline V gene has CDR1 SGDLS and CDR2 YYNGEE. The CDR3 is 13 residues long. CDR3 amino acids: CASSVSGVGGYTF. The DNA of the CDR3 is TGTGCCAGCAGCGTATCAGGGGTCGGGGGCTACACCTTC.

The V call is TRBV7-2, the J call TRBJ2-1, with 8 bases fitting TRBD2. V trimming: 4 bases; J trimming: 4 bases; junction bases outside the gene matches: 9. The CDR3 has 16 residues. Germline V gene lookup returns CDR1 SGHTA and CDR2 FQGNSA. CDR3 DNA sequence: TGTGCCAGCAGCTCTAGGCCGGGACTAGATTACAATGAGCAGTTCTTC. Residues: CASSSRPGLDYNEQFF. Based on the CDR3 plus reference TRBV7-2 and TRBJ2-1, the full variable domain is GAGVSQSPSNKVTEKGKDVELRCDPISGHTALYWYRQSLGQGLEFLIYFQGNSAPDKSGLPSDRFSAERTGGSVSTLTIQRTQQEDSAVYLCASSSRPGLDYNEQFFGPGTRLTVL.

The V call is TRBV5-6, the J call TRBJ2-7; no reliable D call. Between the trimmed V and J ends, which lost 1 base and 6 bases, there was a span of 8 bases. This CDR3 has 12 residues. Germline V gene sequence: CDR1 SGHDT, CDR2 YYEEEE. CDR3 nucleotide sequence: TGTGCCAGCAGCTTGTATATTGGCGAGCAGTACTTC. Residues: CASSLYIGEQYF.

The chain links TRBV5-4 to TRBJ1-4; D call uncertain. Germline V gene sequence: CDR1 SGHNT, CDR2 YYREEE (reference sequence). The V end was cut by 2 bases, the J end by 0 bases, with 11 bases between. The CDR3 consists of 16 residues. The CDR3 here is CASSFQTLTTNEKLFF. CDR3 DNA sequence: TGTGCCAGCAGCTTCCAGACACTAACAACTAATGAAAAACTGTTTTTT.

This clone has only a few counts. The chain has TRBV18 and TRBJ1-2, with 8 positions matching TRBD1. Trimming cost V 4 bases and J 1 base; bases outside gene matches: 2. Germline V gene lookup returns CDR1 KGHSH and CDR2 LQKENI. The CDR3 sequence is 14 residues long. In nucleotides, the CDR3 is TGTGCCAGCTCACGGGGACAGGATAACTATGGCTACACCTTC. It yields the protein CASSRGQDNYGYTF.